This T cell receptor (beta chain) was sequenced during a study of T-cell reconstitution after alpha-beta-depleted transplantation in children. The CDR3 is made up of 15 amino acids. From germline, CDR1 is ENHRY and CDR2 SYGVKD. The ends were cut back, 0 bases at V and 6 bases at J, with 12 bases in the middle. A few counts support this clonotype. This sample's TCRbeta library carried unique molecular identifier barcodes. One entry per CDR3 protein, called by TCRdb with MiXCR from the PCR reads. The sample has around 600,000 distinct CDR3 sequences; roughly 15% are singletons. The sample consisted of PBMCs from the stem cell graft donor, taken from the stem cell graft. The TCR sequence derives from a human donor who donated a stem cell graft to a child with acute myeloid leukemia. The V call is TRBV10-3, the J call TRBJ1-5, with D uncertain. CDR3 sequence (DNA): TGTGCCATCAGTGAGTCGACCCAGCGAATTCAGCCCCAGCATTTT. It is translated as CAISESTQRIQPQHF.